This T cell receptor (beta chain) stems from a study of cytomegalovirus exposure and HLA in healthy donors. The study, taken as a whole, reports: Reported findings show TCR beta sequences accurately forecast HLA-A and HLA-B alleles in most subjects. The sole available immune exposure information was CMV serostatus. Later analysis associated a missense DCLRE1C variant with TCR beta V- and J-gene trimming. In presence/absence analyses, roughly uniform sequencing depth across donors was assumed.

The length of the CDR3 is 17 residues. J was trimmed by 6 bases and V by 7 bases; bases with no gene match: 18. Germline loops: CDR1 SGHRS, CDR2 YFSETQ. PCR employed 60 Vbeta and 13 Jbeta primers. Only in-frame clones appear in the TCRdb table, and some are missing; sequencing was by immunoSEQ multiplex PCR. The table for this sample gives about 130,000 clones. Remarks on this clone: The antigen remains unidentified.

The sequence came from a man younger than 30 in good health and CMV-seronegative. What was sequenced was PBMCs. The V gene is TRBV5-1, the J gene TRBJ2-1, with 8 bases aligning to TRBD2. The CDR3 loop is CASGPLVALAAINEQFF. CDR3 nucleotide sequence: TGCGCCAGCGGACCCCTTGTGGCACTAGCGGCTATCAATGAGCAGTTCTTC.